This T cell receptor (beta chain) derives from a study of T cells in Graves' hyperthyroidism and ophthalmopathy. RNA transcripts were the template for amplifying TCR beta CDR3 regions. TCR CDR3 regions were first amplified by RT-PCR with HTBI primers. TCRdb called the multiplex PCR reads again in MiXCR, with one record for every CDR3 protein. The table includes fewer than 550,000 distinct CDR3 sequences, 15% to 19% detected once. At least ten counts were recorded for this clonotype. The length of the CDR3 is 13 residues. V was shortened by 3 bases and J by 5 bases, with 11 bases between the two germline ends. Germline CDR1 KGHSH, CDR2 LQKENI.

The genes are TRBV18 and TRBJ2-7; no firm D call. The sequenced sample consisted of blood. The TCR sequence derives from a woman aged 18-30 years with Graves' hyperthyroidism. CDR3 bases: TGTGCCAGCTCACCCGCACGGTTCGACGAGCAGTACTTC. Protein sequence: CASSPARFDEQYF.